The rows below give T cell receptor beta chains drawn from one sample of a study of cytomegalovirus exposure and HLA in healthy donors. Clones were sequenced by immunoSEQ multiplex PCR, and TCRdb holds only the in-frame ones, with some missing. The table has some 150,000 clones, around 80% seen once; the top ten hold under 2.5%. Material for sequencing was PBMCs. Receptor source: a man aged 30 to 45 in good health and CMV-seronegative. Both conserved end residues are part of each CDR3. D genes are given only for firm matches. Clone sizes are given selectively: once, few, many, or a class where the clone is expanded.

clone size | J gene | D gene | V gene | CDR3 protein | CDR3 DNA
NA | TRBJ1-4 | NA | TRBV5-1 | CASSSSPGALNEKLFF | TGCGCCAGCAGCTCTAGTCCAGGGGCCCTTAATGAAAAACTGTTTTTT
NA | TRBJ2-7 | NA | TRBV28 | CASSVNRFPYEQYF | TGTGCCAGCAGTGTAAACAGGTTTCCCTACGAGCAGTACTTC
NA | TRBJ1-2 | NA | TRBV6-7 | CASSPSRRTRTNYGYTF | TGTGCCAGCAGTCCGTCGAGGAGAACCCGAACTAACTATGGCTACACCTTC
NA | TRBJ2-7 | NA | TRBV7-2 | CASSLESMREQYF | TGTGCCAGCAGCTTAGAGTCTATGCGCGAGCAGTACTTC
few | TRBJ2-7 | NA | TRBV5-5 | CASSLGTEMYEQYF | TGTGCCAGCAGCTTGGGGACAGAGATGTACGAGCAGTACTTC
NA | TRBJ2-7 | NA | TRBV5-6 | CASSLFGGDRYEQYF | TGTGCCAGCAGCTTGTTTGGCGGGGATAGGTACGAGCAGTACTTC
NA | TRBJ2-7 | NA | TRBV2 | CASSRTGGDEQYF | TGTGCCAGCTCACGGACCGGGGGTGACGAGCAGTACTTC
NA | TRBJ1-5 | NA | TRBV6-5 | CASSYSGLHMRQPQHF | TGTGCCAGCAGTTACTCAGGTCTCCATATGAGGCAGCCCCAGCATTTT
few | TRBJ1-1 | NA | TRBV6-1 | CASTGQTNTEAFF | TGTGCCAGCACCGGACAGACAAACACTGAAGCTTTCTTT
NA | TRBJ1-2 | NA | TRBV2 | CASSVSDYGYTF | TGTGCCAGCAGTGTCAGTGACTATGGCTACACCTTC
once | TRBJ1-5 | TRBD1 | TRBV28 | CASSFPRGQEIRANQPQHF | TGTGCCAGCAGTTTTCCACGGGGACAGGAAATTCGGGCTAATCAGCCCCAGCATTTT
NA | TRBJ2-7 | TRBD2 | TRBV9 | CASSVADSGVYEQYF | TGTGCCAGCAGCGTAGCGGATAGCGGGGTCTACGAGCAGTACTTC
NA | TRBJ1-4 | NA | TRBV4-1 | CASSKGAGYNEKLFF | TGCGCCAGCAGCAAAGGGGCAGGCTATAATGAAAAACTGTTTTTT
NA | TRBJ2-3 | NA | TRBV5-4 | CASSRGSSTDTQYF | TGTGCCAGCAGTCGGGGATCTAGCACAGATACGCAGTATTTT
NA | TRBJ1-1 | NA | TRBV14 | CASSPPLQGPETEAFF | TGTGCCAGCAGCCCCCCACTACAGGGACCGGAGACTGAAGCTTTCTTT
once | TRBJ2-7 | NA | TRBV28 | CASSHLTDRRVEQYF | TGTGCCAGCAGTCACCTAACTGACAGAAGGGTCGAGCAGTACTTC
NA | TRBJ1-6 | NA | TRBV5-1 | CASSLGPSSNNSPLHF | TGCGCCAGCAGCTTGGGCCCAAGCTCAAATAATTCACCCCTCCACTTT
NA | TRBJ1-1 | NA | TRBV29-1 | CSVESGREAFF | TGCAGCGTTGAATCCGGTCGTGAAGCTTTCTTT